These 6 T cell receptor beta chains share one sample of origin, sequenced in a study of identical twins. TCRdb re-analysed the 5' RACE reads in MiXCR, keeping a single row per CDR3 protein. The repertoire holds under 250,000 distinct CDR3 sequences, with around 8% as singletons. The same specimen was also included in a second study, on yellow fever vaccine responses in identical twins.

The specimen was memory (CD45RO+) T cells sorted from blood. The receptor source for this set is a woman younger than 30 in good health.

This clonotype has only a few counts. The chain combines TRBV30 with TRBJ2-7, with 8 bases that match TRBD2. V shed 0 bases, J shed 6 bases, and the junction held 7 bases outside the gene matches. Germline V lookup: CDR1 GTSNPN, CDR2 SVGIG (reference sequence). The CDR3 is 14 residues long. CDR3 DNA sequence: TGTGCCTGGAGTGTACAGCGGGAGAAGGGCGAGCAGTACTTC. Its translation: CAWSVQREKGEQYF. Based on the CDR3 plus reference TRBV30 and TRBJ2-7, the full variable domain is SQTIHQWPATLVQPVGSPLSLECTVEGTSNPNLYWYRQAAGRGLQLLFYSVGIGQISSEVPQNLSASRPQDRQFILSSKKLLLSDSGFYLCAWSVQREKGEQYFGPGTRLTVT.

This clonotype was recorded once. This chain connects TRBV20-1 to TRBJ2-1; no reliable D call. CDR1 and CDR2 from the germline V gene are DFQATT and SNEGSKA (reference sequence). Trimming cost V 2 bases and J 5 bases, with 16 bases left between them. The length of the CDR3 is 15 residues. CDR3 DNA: TGCAGTGCTAGATGGAACCAGCAACTCAACAATGAGCAGTTCTTC. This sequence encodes CSARWNQQLNNEQFF.

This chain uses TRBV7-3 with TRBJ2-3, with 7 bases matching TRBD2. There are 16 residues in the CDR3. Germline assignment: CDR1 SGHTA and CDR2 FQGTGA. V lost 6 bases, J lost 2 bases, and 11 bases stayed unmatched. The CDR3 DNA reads TGTGCCAGCAGTCGAAACGGGGCGGGGGTCACAGATACGCAGTATTTT. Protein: CASSRNGAGVTDTQYF.

The CDR3 DNA sequence: TGCAGTACCCCCGGGACCCCCGCCAGTAAGCAGTACTTC. Its translation is CSTPGTPASKQYF. The V gene is TRBV20-1, the J gene TRBJ2-7; TRBD1 or TRBD2 may be the D gene (5 bases each). This CDR3 has 13 residues. The germline gives CDR1 DFQATT, CDR2 SNEGSKA (reference sequence). Trimming took 8 bases from V and 8 from J, leaving 22 bases between them.

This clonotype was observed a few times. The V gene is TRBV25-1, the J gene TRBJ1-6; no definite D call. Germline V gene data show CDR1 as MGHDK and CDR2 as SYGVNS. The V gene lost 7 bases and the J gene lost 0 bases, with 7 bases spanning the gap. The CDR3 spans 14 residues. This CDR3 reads CASIGSSYNSPLHF. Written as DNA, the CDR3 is TGTGCCAGCATAGGGAGCTCCTATAATTCACCCCTCCACTTT. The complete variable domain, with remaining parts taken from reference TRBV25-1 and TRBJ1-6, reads EADIYQTPRYLVIGTGKKITLECSQTMGHDKMYWYQQDPGMELHLIHYSYGVNSTEKGDLSSESTVSRIRTEHFPLTLESARPSHTSQYLCASIGSSYNSPLHFGNGTRLTVT.

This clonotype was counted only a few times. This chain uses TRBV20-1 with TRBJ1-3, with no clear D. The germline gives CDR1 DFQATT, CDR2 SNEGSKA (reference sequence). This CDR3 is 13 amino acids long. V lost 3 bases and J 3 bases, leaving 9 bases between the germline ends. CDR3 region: CSASGRDGNTIYF. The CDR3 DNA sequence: TGCAGTGCTAGCGGACGGGATGGAAACACCATATATTTT.